These 10 T cell receptor beta chains were sequenced from one sample in a study of Ad26.COV2.S vaccination and SARS-CoV-2 variants. Clones were sequenced by immunoSEQ multiplex PCR, and TCRdb holds only the in-frame ones, with some missing. The sample includes about 350,000 clones, approximately 90% seen only once; the top ten take 6.4%. Treatment reported: over 15 received Ad26.COV2.S at low or high dose, single or two shots; a few received placebo; per-sample allocation not given. Samples were taken on day 63 after the first vaccine or placebo injection. Source: peripheral blood, taken in a trial of Ad26.COV2.S vaccine versus placebo. These receptors came from a person between 18 and 60 years old who received the Ad26.COV2.S COVID-19 vaccine or a placebo.

Here the CDR3 reads CASSRDRDITDTQYF. In DNA, the CDR3 is TGTGCCAGCAGCCGAGACAGGGATATCACAGATACGCAGTATTTT. The chain is built from TRBV7-8 and TRBJ2-3; 7 bases align to TRBD1. This CDR3 comprises 15 residues. V was pared by 5 bases and J by 2 bases, with 7 bases of the junction left unmatched. Germline V gives CDR1 SGHVS, CDR2 FQNEAQ.

This clone was seen a few times. The rearrangement joins TRBV3-1 (or the pseudogene TRBV3-2) to TRBJ2-1; the D call may be TRBD1 or TRBD2 (5 bases each). V was clipped by 1 base and J by 7 bases, with 5 bases between them. Germline CDR1 is LGHDT and CDR2 is YNNKEL (reference sequence). The CDR3 length is 12 residues. Here the CDR3 DNA reads TGTGCCAGCAGCCAAGGGGGGAATGAGCAGTTCTTC. Protein sequence: CASSQGGNEQFF.

The V call is TRBV9, the J call TRBJ2-7; 10 bases are shared with TRBD1. From germline, CDR1 is SGDLS and CDR2 YYNGEE. This CDR3 contains 14 residues. The V gene end was trimmed by 4 bases and the J gene end by 6 bases; junction bases not matched to a gene: 7. The CDR3 sequence: CASSPGTGVSEQYF. Here the CDR3 DNA reads TGTGCCAGCAGCCCCGGGACAGGGGTGAGCGAGCAGTACTTC.

The chain recombines TRBV5-6 with TRBJ1-1; D gene unclear. The CDR3 is 12 residues long. Per germline, CDR1 SGHDT and CDR2 YYEEEE. Between the trimmed V and J ends, which lost 1 base and 1 base, there was a span of 2 bases. DNA of the CDR3: TGTGCCAGCAGCTTGAGGAACACTGAAGCTTTCTTT. This translates into CASSLRNTEAFF.

The chain is built from TRBV28 and TRBJ1-2; possible D gene TRBD1, 6 bases. CDR3 length equals 14 residues. Trimming took off 3 bases at V and 4 bases at J, with 12 bases between the two ends. CDR1 and CDR2 from the germline V gene are MDHEN and SYDVKM. The CDR3 loop reads CASSLSDRGYGYTF. CDR3 DNA sequence: TGTGCCAGCAGTTTGTCGGACAGAGGCTATGGCTACACCTTC.

This clone was seen only once. V gene TRBV13 combines with J gene TRBJ2-3; D is unresolved. CDR1 and CDR2 (germline): PRHDT, FYEKMQ (reference sequence). The CDR3 totals 12 residues. The germline V and J ends were trimmed by 5 bases and 4 bases, with 7 bases remaining between them. The CDR3 loop is CASSESPDTQYF. In DNA form, the CDR3 reads TGTGCCAGCAGCGAAAGCCCAGATACGCAGTATTTT. The full variable domain, with the rest looked up from reference TRBV13 and TRBJ2-3, is AAGVIQSPRHLIKEKRETATLKCYPIPRHDTVYWYQQGPGQDPQFLISFYEKMQSDKGSIPDRFSAQQFSDYHSELNMSSLELGDSALYFCASSESPDTQYFGPGTRLTVL.

The chain is built from TRBV7-9 and TRBJ1-3; D unresolved. Trimming pared 5 bases from V and 7 bases from J, leaving 15 bases between. CDR1 and CDR2 from the germline V gene are SEHNR and FQNEAQ (reference sequence). CDR3 length equals 14 residues. This chain's CDR3 is CASSRVEAGNTIYF. CDR3 DNA: TGTGCCAGCAGCCGGGTCGAGGCCGGGAACACCATATATTTT.

The chain recombines TRBV6-5 with TRBJ1-3; possibly TRBD1 for D (5 bases). V was clipped by 2 bases and J by 4 bases, with 6 bases between them. CDR3 size: 13 residues. Germline V gene sequence: CDR1 MNHEY, CDR2 SVGAGI. The DNA of the CDR3 is TGTGCCAGCAGTTACGGGGCGGGAAACACCATATATTTT. This codes for CASSYGAGNTIYF.

This CDR3 reads CASSQDLPSSYEQYF. CDR3 DNA sequence: TGCGCCAGCAGCCAAGATTTACCAAGCTCCTACGAGCAGTACTTC. V is TRBV4-3 and J is TRBJ2-7; no reliable D call. Germline CDR1 and CDR2: LGHNA and YSLEER. This CDR3 has 15 amino acids. The V gene lost 0 bases and the J gene lost 0 bases, with 9 bases spanning the gap.

The chain carries TRBV12-5 and TRBJ2-7; 7 bases line up with TRBD1. Germline lookup yields CDR1 LGHNT and CDR2 FRNRAP. The V and J ends lost 6 bases and 3 bases, in that order; junction bases with no gene match: 5. This CDR3 is 13 amino acids long. For the CDR3, the DNA is TGTGCTAGTGGCCCTGGGACAGACTACGAGCAGTACTTC. It specifies CASGPGTDYEQYF.